This T cell receptor (beta chain) was recovered during a study of blood T cells in healthy people across ages. This CDR3 region has 17 residues. The germline V gene encodes CDR1 SGHDT and CDR2 YYEEEE. The J segment lost 0 bases and the V segment lost 0 bases, leaving 3 bases of the junction unmatched. Study results and caveats: Naive CD4+ cells and diversity were both higher in long-lived donors than in aged donors. A roughly linear fall in TCR beta diversity per million T cells was seen with increasing age. Naive and antigen-experienced cells were not separated, limiting conclusive comparison.

This clonotype was seen many times. Antigen specificity is unknown. The second PCR ran about 6 to 12 cycles with a sample-barcoded 5' primer and J-beta primers. Every cDNA was tagged by a template-switch adaptor with 12 random nucleotides. TCRdb processed the 5' RACE reads anew with MiXCR; each CDR3 protein has one entry. The table records some 640,000 distinct CDR3 sequences, roughly 31% of them present only once. Sequencing was carried out using blood. This clonotype originated in a woman at least 80 years old in good health. The J gene is TRBJ2-3, the V gene TRBV5-6; 11 bases align to TRBD2. CDR3 bases: TGTGCCAGCAGCTTGGAGCTAGCGGGGGGAAGCACAGATACGCAGTATTTT. Amino acid sequence: CASSLELAGGSTDTQYF.